A selection of T cell receptor beta chains follows, all from one sample in a study of T cell responses to AZD1222 COVID-19 vaccine. The protocol was immunoSEQ multiplex PCR, while the TCRdb copy is restricted to in-frame clones and leaves out a portion. The table includes under 95,000 clones, about 87% detected once. Sequenced material: peripheral blood, taken on day 0 of AZD1222 vaccination. These receptors came from an adult in good health. Each CDR3 is given with its conserved first and last residue. D genes are given only for firm matches. Size tells how often a clone was seen (once, few, many) or the class of an expanded clone, and some rows leave it out.

d_call	clone_size	v_call	j_call	cdr3_nt	cdr3_aa
-	-	TRBV30	TRBJ1-5	TGTGCCTGGAACCGTCAGGGTGGCAATCAGCCCCAGCATTTT	CAWNRQGGNQPQHF
-	-	TRBV11-2	TRBJ2-1	TGTGCCAGCAGCCCTAGAGTAGGCTCCTACAATGAGCAGTTCTTC	CASSPRVGSYNEQFF
TRBD1	-	TRBV7-2	TRBJ1-5	TGTGCCAGCAGCTTAGAAGGGGGCGGAAGCAATCAGCCCCAGCATTTT	CASSLEGGGSNQPQHF
-	-	TRBV10-3	TRBJ1-4	TGTGCCATCAGTGAGTCAGGGTTGGGTGAAAAACTGTTTTTT	CAISESGLGEKLFF
-	once	TRBV18	TRBJ1-2	TGTGCCAGCTCACCAGTGCAGTTCGGGCATGGCTACACCTTC	CASSPVQFGHGYTF
-	-	TRBV29-1	TRBJ2-1	TGCAGCGTTGAAGGCGACTACAATGAGCAGTTCTTC	CSVEGDYNEQFF
-	-	TRBV4-2	TRBJ2-1	TGTGCCAGCAGCCCCTTAGAAGGGAATGAGCAGTTCTTC	CASSPLEGNEQFF
TRBD2	few	TRBV7-9	TRBJ2-1	TGTGCCAGCAGCCTCACTAGCGCCTCCTACAATGAGCAGTTCTTC	CASSLTSASYNEQFF
TRBD2	-	TRBV2	TRBJ2-1	TGTGCCAGCAGTGAAGCGACTAGCAGCCGACCCTACAATGAGCAGTTCTTC	CASSEATSSRPYNEQFF
-	-	TRBV5-1	TRBJ1-3	TGCGCCAGCAGCTTGGCACAGAGTCCTGGAAACACCATATATTTT	CASSLAQSPGNTIYF
TRBD1	-	TRBV7-9	TRBJ1-5	TGTGCCATCTCCACAGGGACAGCGAATCAGCCCCAGCATTTT	CAISTGTANQPQHF
TRBD2	-	TRBV25-1	TRBJ2-7	TGTGCCAGCAGTCTAGCGGGACAATACGAGCAGTACTTC	CASSLAGQYEQYF
-	-	TRBV4-2	TRBJ2-7	TGTGCCAGCAGCCAAGGGGGTATAAAAGCCCACGAGCAGTACTTC	CASSQGGIKAHEQYF
-	-	TRBV6-6	TRBJ1-1	TGTGCCAGCAGTCGATCCCCCAGGGACGGGGACACTGAAGCTTTCTTT	CASSRSPRDGDTEAFF
-	-	TRBV6-4	TRBJ2-1	TGTGCCAGCAGTGACTCGGCTAGCGTTACCTACAATGAGCAGTTCTTC	CASSDSASVTYNEQFF
-	-	TRBV29-1	TRBJ1-1	TGCAGCGTTGAACATGGAGACAGGCGAAGGATGAACACTGAAGCTTTCTTT	CSVEHGDRRRMNTEAFF
-	-	TRBV19	TRBJ1-4	TGTGCCAGTACTCCAAGGCGCCAGGTTGGTGAAAAACTGTTTTTT	CASTPRRQVGEKLFF
-	-	TRBV2	TRBJ1-3	TGTGCCAGCAGTCCACCGAGGGACGGAAACACCATATATTTT	CASSPPRDGNTIYF
-	-	TRBV5-5	TRBJ2-3	TGTGCCAGCAGCTTGGAATCGGGGACTTACACAGATACGCAGTATTTT	CASSLESGTYTDTQYF
-	once	TRBV25-1	TRBJ1-1	TGTGCCAGCAGTTTCGGGACGGCGAACACTGAAGCTTTCTTT	CASSFGTANTEAFF
-	-	TRBV5-6	TRBJ2-7	TGTGCCAGCAGCTTCTACCGCTCCTACGAGCAGTACTTC	CASSFYRSYEQYF
-	-	TRBV18	TRBJ2-2	TGTGCCAGCTCACCAGTCACCGGGGAGCTGTTTTTT	CASSPVTGELFF
-	once	TRBV7-2	TRBJ2-1	TGTGCCAGCAGCTCGCAGACTAGTCGGGCCAGCAATGAGCAGTTCTTC	CASSSQTSRASNEQFF
-	once	TRBV28	TRBJ2-3	TGTGCCGGCGGCGGTAACACAGATACGCAGTATTTT	CAGGGNTDTQYF
TRBD1	once	TRBV2	TRBJ1-2	TGTGCCAGCAGCCGACAGGGCTGGGATGGCTACACCTTC	CASSRQGWDGYTF
TRBD2	-	TRBV2	TRBJ2-1	TGTGCCAGCAGGTTTACCGCGGACTTAGCGGGACTTCGAAATGAGCAGTTCTTC	CASRFTADLAGLRNEQFF
-	-	TRBV24-1	TRBJ2-7	TGTGCCACTCAGGGGTTGGGCTACGAGCAGTACTTC	CATQGLGYEQYF
-	-	TRBV19	TRBJ1-5	TGTGCCAGTGGGTCCCTGGAAGGTCAGCCCCAGCATTTT	CASGSLEGQPQHF
-	-	TRBV7-9	TRBJ2-7	TGTGCCAGCAGCTTAAGACTACCAGGGCGGGGACCTTCCTACGAGCAGTACTTC	CASSLRLPGRGPSYEQYF
TRBD2	once	TRBV5-1	TRBJ2-7	TGCGCCAGCAGCTTGTTGGCTAGCGGGAGTTACGAGCAGTACTTC	CASSLLASGSYEQYF
TRBD1	-	TRBV7-2	TRBJ1-1	TGTGCCAGCAGCGCCCAGACAGGGAGTAACACTGAAGCTTTCTTT	CASSAQTGSNTEAFF
TRBD2	few	TRBV28	TRBJ2-1	TGTGCCAGCCGGAAGACTAGCGTGTACAATGAGCAGTTCTTC	CASRKTSVYNEQFF
-	-	TRBV5-1	TRBJ2-3	TGCGCCAGCAGTGAGGGGGTTGCAGATACGCAGTATTTT	CASSEGVADTQYF
-	-	TRBV10-3	TRBJ1-1	TGTGCCATCAGTGAGTTTGCTGTATTGGACACTGAAGCTTTCTTT	CAISEFAVLDTEAFF
TRBD2	-	TRBV9	TRBJ2-1	TGTGCCAGCAGCCGACTAGCGTCCAATGAGCAGTTCTTC	CASSRLASNEQFF
-	-	TRBV5-6	TRBJ2-7	TGTGCCAGCAGCTTGACCGGCCCCTACGAGCAGTACTTC	CASSLTGPYEQYF
-	-	TRBV5-1	TRBJ1-2	TGCGCCAGCAGCTTGTCACAGTCCGGGATTGGCTACACCTTC	CASSLSQSGIGYTF
TRBD1	-	TRBV5-1	TRBJ1-1	TGCGCCAGCAGCCTGGAAGGCAGGGGGATCGCTGAAGCTTTCTTT	CASSLEGRGIAEAFF
-	-	TRBV4-2	TRBJ1-1	TGTGCCAGCAGCCAAGGGGGGGCCATTTTTGATACTGAAGCTTTCTTT	CASSQGGAIFDTEAFF
-	-	TRBV7-2	TRBJ2-1	TGTGCCAGCAGCTTGCATCGGGACTTTGACAATGAGCAGTTCTTC	CASSLHRDFDNEQFF
-	-	TRBV14	TRBJ2-3	TGTGCCAGCAGCCTTCGCCCCGGGACATATAGCACAGATACGCAGTATTTT	CASSLRPGTYSTDTQYF
TRBD2	-	TRBV10-3	TRBJ2-5	TGTGCCATCAGTGAAGGCGTAGCGGGAGCCCGCCGAGAGACCCAGTACTTC	CAISEGVAGARRETQYF
-	-	TRBV9	TRBJ1-3	TGTGCCAGCAGCGTAGCGGGGTCCGGAAACACCATATATTTT	CASSVAGSGNTIYF
-	-	TRBV12-3/TRBV12-4	TRBJ1-4	TGTGCCAGCAGTGGGGGTCAAAAACTGTTTTTT	CASSGGQKLFF
-	-	TRBV6-5	TRBJ1-1	TGTGCCAGCAGTTACGTAGTACGTGGCACTGAAGCTTTCTTT	CASSYVVRGTEAFF
TRBD2	-	TRBV28	TRBJ2-2	TGTGCCAGCAGTTTCCCTCGCGGGAGGGCCAACACCGGGGAGCTGTTTTTT	CASSFPRGRANTGELFF
TRBD2	few	TRBV2	TRBJ2-1	TGTGCCAGCAACTTACTAGCGGGAATAAATAATGAGCAGTTCTTC	CASNLLAGINNEQFF
-	-	TRBV28	TRBJ1-5	TGTGCCAGCAATCGACAGATCAATAGCAATCAGCCCCAGCATTTT	CASNRQINSNQPQHF
TRBD1	-	TRBV3-1/TRBV3-2	TRBJ1-6	TGTGCCAGCAGCCAAAACGGACAGGGCCATTCACCCCTCCACTTT	CASSQNGQGHSPLHF
-	-	TRBV28	TRBJ1-5	TGTGCCAGCAGTTTAGGGAGGTCGGGCAATCAGCCCCAGCATTTT	CASSLGRSGNQPQHF
-	-	TRBV5-5	TRBJ1-3	TGTGCCAGCAGCTTCGGAGGGAAAAACACCATATATTTT	CASSFGGKNTIYF
-	-	TRBV5-1	TRBJ2-3	TGCGCCAGCAGCCCCGGCCTAGACAGCGGGACAGATACGCAGTATTTT	CASSPGLDSGTDTQYF
TRBD1	-	TRBV4-2	TRBJ2-7	TGTGCCAGCAGCCAAGTATGGACAGGGGGTTACGAGCAGTACTTC	CASSQVWTGGYEQYF
-	-	TRBV28	TRBJ2-7	TGTGCCAGCAGTTTGCCAGCCTACGAGCAGTACTTC	CASSLPAYEQYF
-	-	TRBV2	TRBJ1-1	TGTGCCAGCAGTGAATCGGAAGGAGGACACACCATGACTTTCTTT	CASSESEGGHTMTFF
-	-	TRBV20-1	TRBJ1-1	TGCAGTGCCTCGCGGAACACTGAAGCTTTCTTT	CSASRNTEAFF
TRBD1	-	TRBV12-3/TRBV12-4	TRBJ1-2	TGTGCCAGCAGCAACAGGGGTTTCGTTGGCTACACCTTC	CASSNRGFVGYTF